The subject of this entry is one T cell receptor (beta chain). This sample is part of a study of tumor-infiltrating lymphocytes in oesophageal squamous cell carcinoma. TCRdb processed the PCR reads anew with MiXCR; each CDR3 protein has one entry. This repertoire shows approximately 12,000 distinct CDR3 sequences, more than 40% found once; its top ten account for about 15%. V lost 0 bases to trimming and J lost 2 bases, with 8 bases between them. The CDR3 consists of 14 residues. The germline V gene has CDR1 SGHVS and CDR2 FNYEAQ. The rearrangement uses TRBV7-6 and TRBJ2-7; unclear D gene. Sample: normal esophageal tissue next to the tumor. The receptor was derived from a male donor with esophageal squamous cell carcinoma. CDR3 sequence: CASSLALQPYEQYF. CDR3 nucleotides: TGTGCCAGCAGCTTAGCGCTCCAGCCCTACGAGCAGTACTTC.